Each of the 5 T cell receptor beta chains below was sequenced from the same sample in a study of cytomegalovirus exposure and HLA in healthy donors. Primers: 60 Vbeta forward and 13 Jbeta reverse. Clones were sequenced by immunoSEQ multiplex PCR, and TCRdb holds only the in-frame ones, with some missing. The profile shows about 160,000 clones, 65% to 85% of them singletons. Sequencing was performed on PBMCs. These receptors were collected from a male donor in good health and CMV-seropositive.

The CDR3 reads CASSKGTSGTDTQYF. The DNA of the CDR3 is TGTGCCAGCAGTAAAGGGACTAGCGGGACAGATACGCAGTATTTT. The chain is built from TRBV6-5 and TRBJ2-3; 12 bases are shared with TRBD2. Germline V gene data show CDR1 as MNHEY and CDR2 as SVGAGI. The ends lost 5 bases at V and 3 bases at J; junction bases unmatched: 3. The CDR3 contains 15 residues.

As concerns this clone: The same CDR3 also results from other DNA sequences found in this sample. The V gene is TRBV7-8, the J gene TRBJ2-1; 12 bases map to TRBD2. The V gene end was trimmed by 5 bases and the J gene end by 6 bases; junction bases not matched to a gene: 5. This CDR3 region has 15 residues. Germline V gene data show CDR1 as SGHVS and CDR2 as FQNEAQ. The CDR3 sequence is CASSPSGREGNEQFF. The CDR3 DNA follows: TGTGCCAGCAGCCCTAGCGGGAGGGAGGGCAATGAGCAGTTCTTC.

The V call is TRBV27, the J call TRBJ2-3; D may be TRBD2 (6 bases). CDR1 and CDR2 from the germline V gene are MNHEY and SMNVEV (reference sequence). The CDR3 contains 14 residues. V gave up 5 bases and J gave up 4 bases, with 13 bases separating them. The CDR3 DNA follows: TGTGCCAGCAGTACGCTAGCGAGAGCAGATACGCAGTATTTT. Its protein is CASSTLARADTQYF.

J is TRBJ2-3 and V is TRBV5-1, with 13 positions matching TRBD2. There are 17 residues in the CDR3. Germline V gene sequence: CDR1 SGHRS, CDR2 YFSETQ. V was clipped by 0 bases and J by 3 bases; unmatched bases: 4. The CDR3 nucleotides read TGCGCCAGCAGCTTGGGGGGGACTAGCGGGAAGACAGATACGCAGTATTTT. Amino acids: CASSLGGTSGKTDTQYF.

In its sample, this clone was seen a few times. The CDR3 sequence: CASSPHGLAGGYEQYF. The CDR3 region has the DNA TGTGCCAGCAGTCCGCACGGACTAGCGGGAGGATACGAGCAGTACTTC. The chain links TRBV27 to TRBJ2-7; 14 bases agree with TRBD2. V lost 5 bases to trimming and J lost 4 bases; unmatched junction nucleotides: 7. Germline assignment: CDR1 MNHEY and CDR2 SMNVEV (reference sequence). This CDR3 region has 16 residues.